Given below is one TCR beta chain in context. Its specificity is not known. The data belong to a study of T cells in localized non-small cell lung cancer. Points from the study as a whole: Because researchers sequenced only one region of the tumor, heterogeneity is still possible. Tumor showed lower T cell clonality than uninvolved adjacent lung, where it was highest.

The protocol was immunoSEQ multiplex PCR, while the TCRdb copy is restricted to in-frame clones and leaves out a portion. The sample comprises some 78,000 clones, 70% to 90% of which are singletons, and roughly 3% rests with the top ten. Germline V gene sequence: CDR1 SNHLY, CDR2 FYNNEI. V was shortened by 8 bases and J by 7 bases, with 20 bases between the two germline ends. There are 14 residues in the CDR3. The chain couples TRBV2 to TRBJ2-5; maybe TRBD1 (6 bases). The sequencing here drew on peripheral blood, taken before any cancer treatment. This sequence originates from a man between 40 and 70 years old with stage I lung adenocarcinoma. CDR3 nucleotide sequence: TGTGCCAGCTTTCTGGACAGTCGGGGTTGGACCCAGTACTTC. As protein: CASFLDSRGWTQYF.